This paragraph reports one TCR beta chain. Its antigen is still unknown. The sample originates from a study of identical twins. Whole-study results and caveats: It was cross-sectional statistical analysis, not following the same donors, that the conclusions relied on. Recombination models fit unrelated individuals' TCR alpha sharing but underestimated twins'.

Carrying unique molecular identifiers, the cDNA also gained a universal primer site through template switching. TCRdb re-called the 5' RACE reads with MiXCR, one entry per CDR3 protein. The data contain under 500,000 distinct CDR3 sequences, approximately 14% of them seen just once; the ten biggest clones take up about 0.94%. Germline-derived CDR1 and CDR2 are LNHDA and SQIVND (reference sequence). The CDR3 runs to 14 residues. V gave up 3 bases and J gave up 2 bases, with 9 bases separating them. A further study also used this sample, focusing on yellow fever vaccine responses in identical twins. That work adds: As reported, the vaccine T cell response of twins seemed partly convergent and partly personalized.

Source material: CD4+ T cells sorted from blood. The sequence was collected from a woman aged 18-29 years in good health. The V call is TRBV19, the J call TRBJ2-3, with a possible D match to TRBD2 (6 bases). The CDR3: CASSITGDTDTQYF. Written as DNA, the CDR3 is TGTGCCAGTAGTATCACGGGGGACACAGATACGCAGTATTTT.